This T cell receptor (beta chain) was retrieved from a study of identical twins. General study results and limits: Twins showed weaker excess sharing in their beta out-of-frame sequences. Out-of-frame alpha sequences that twins shared showed excess low generation probability.

Each CDR3 protein is one row after TCRdb ran MiXCR on the 5' RACE reads. The table has approximately 260,000 distinct CDR3 sequences, around 8.8% seen once. This clonotype was observed at least ten times. The antigen remains undetermined. The CDR3 contains 13 residues. V was cut by 1 base and J by 8 bases, with 14 bases left in between. The germline CDR1 and CDR2 sequences are SQVTM and ANQGSEA. These data were also reused for a study on yellow fever vaccine responses in identical twins. That work contributes: Reported findings indicate that twins' vaccine T cell responses seemed partially convergent, partially personalized.

The specimen sequenced was CD8+ T cells sorted from blood. The receptor comes from a woman between 18 and 29 years old in good health. The chain joins TRBV29-1 to TRBJ1-2; D remains unclear. The DNA for the CDR3 is TGCAGCGTTGAAGCGTGGGCAGGACGGGGCTACACCTTC. Translation: CSVEAWAGRGYTF.